This T cell receptor (beta chain) was sequenced for a study of blood T cell repertoires in COVID-19. Study information: From the United States, Italy and Spain came samples of acute and convalescent COVID-19. PBMCs, B-cell-depleted T cells, or T cells were the source of the cDNA or gDNA that made up the material.

V lost 3 bases and J 4 bases, leaving 13 bases between the germline ends. CDR1 and CDR2 (germline): MDHEN, SYDVKM. The CDR3 consists of 15 residues. As processed by the authors: From reference gene primer amplification, estimates of nucleated cell counts were derived. TCRdb's copy holds only in-frame clones and misses some; the assay was immunoSEQ multiplex PCR. V and J calls and clone size follow that table, whereas D and trimming were derived from the DNA. Among approximately 230,000 clones, roughly 88% were seen once, and the ten largest hold 2% to 2.5%. This TCR derives from a woman aged 40-49 years who had recovered from COVID-19. This chain links TRBV28 with TRBJ2-1, with D tentatively TRBD2 (5 bases). The sample was peripheral blood. The CDR3: CASSFLRGRYNEQFF. DNA of the CDR3: TGTGCCAGCAGTTTTCTCCGCGGGCGGTACAATGAGCAGTTCTTC.